Each of the 10 T cell receptor beta chains below was sequenced from the same sample in a study of T cell repertoires in cytomegalovirus infection. MiXCR was run by TCRdb on the reads, yielding one entry per CDR3 protein. The sample yields hundreds of thousands of distinct CDR3 sequences, about 24% seen once. Sequencing used CD8+ T cells from PBMCs. Receptor source: a human donor in good health (CMV status not recorded). Some clones in this sample may be carry-over from other donors' samples.

This clonotype was observed a few times. J is TRBJ1-2 and V is TRBV12-3 or TRBV12-4; D ambiguous. Trimming removed 4 bases at V and 5 bases at J, with 17 bases between. The CDR3 spans 15 residues. The CDR3 sequence: CASSYGSPAIYGYTF. The CDR3 nucleotides are TGTGCCAGCAGTTACGGGTCCCCCGCAATATATGGCTACACCTTC.

This clonotype appeared a few times. The rearrangement uses TRBV7-9 and TRBJ2-1, with D unresolved. The CDR3 runs 13 residues. CDR1 SEHNR and CDR2 FQNEAQ come from the germline V gene (reference sequence). Trimming removed 1 base from V and 8 bases from J, with 9 bases in between. The CDR3 loop is CASSLGAWDEQFF. As DNA, the CDR3 is TGTGCCAGCAGCTTAGGTGCTTGGGATGAGCAGTTCTTC. The variable domain in full, completed from reference TRBV7-9 and TRBJ2-1, reads DTGVSQNPRHKITKRGQNVTFRCDPISEHNRLYWYRQTLGQGPEFLTYFQNEAQLEKSRLLSDRFSAERPKGSFSTLEIQRTEQGDSAMYLCASSLGAWDEQFFGPGTRLTVL.

This clonotype was counted at least ten times. The chain has TRBV7-6 and TRBJ2-2; 7 bases line up with TRBD1. Germline V CDR1 and CDR2: SGHVS, FNYEAQ. V shed 4 bases, J shed 5 bases, and the junction held 10 bases outside the gene matches. The CDR3 sequence is 16 residues long. The CDR3 loop reads CASSSTGIIKTGELFF. The CDR3 DNA sequence: TGTGCCAGCAGCTCGACAGGGATTATAAAGACCGGGGAGCTGTTTTTT.

This clonotype was seen ten or more times. This rearrangement joins TRBV27 to TRBJ2-1, with D tentatively TRBD1 (6 bases). Germline CDR1 reads MNHEY; CDR2 reads SMNVEV (reference sequence). Trimming shortened V by 0 bases and J by 10 bases, and 13 bases separated the two germline ends. The CDR3 covers 14 residues. The CDR3 nucleotides are TGTGCCAGCAGTTTATCGAGCAGGGGAGAGGAGCAGTTCTTC. It yields the protein CASSLSSRGEEQFF.

This clonotype was recorded a few times. The chain recombines TRBV6-2 or TRBV6-3 with TRBJ1-3; D is unclear. Between the trimmed V and J ends, which lost 6 bases and 1 base, there was a span of 16 bases. This CDR3 comprises 16 residues. Germline V gene lookup returns CDR1 MNHEY and CDR2 SVGEGT. CDR3 loop: CASSLATGASGNTIYF. The CDR3 region has the DNA TGTGCCAGCAGCTTAGCTACGGGAGCTTCTGGAAACACCATATATTTT.

This CDR3 reads CASSLGADVFF. CDR3 DNA: TGTGCCAGCAGTTTAGGGGCAGACGTTTTCTTC. The rearrangement links TRBV12-3 or TRBV12-4 to TRBJ2-1; no clear D gene. Trimming pared 1 base from V and 16 bases from J, leaving 11 bases between. This CDR3 contains 11 residues.

A few counts support this clonotype. The genes are TRBV5-6 and TRBJ2-5, with 7 positions matching TRBD1. V shed 3 bases, J shed 2 bases, and the junction held 4 bases outside the gene matches. Germline CDR1 is SGHDT and CDR2 is YYEEEE. The length of the CDR3 is 14 residues. As DNA, the CDR3 is TGTGCCAGCAGCTCCCAACAGGGGCAAGAGACCCAGTACTTC. Translated: CASSSQQGQETQYF.

This clonotype was recorded many times. The V gene is TRBV7-3, the J gene TRBJ2-3; TRBD1 aligns across 9 bases. The CDR3 has 15 residues. The germline gives CDR1 SGHTA, CDR2 FQGTGA. The V and J ends lost 5 bases and 4 bases, in that order; junction bases with no gene match: 7. In DNA, the CDR3 is TGTGCCAGCAGCCCCCGACAGGGGGGCTCAGATACGCAGTATTTT. This codes for CASSPRQGGSDTQYF.

This chain links TRBV10-1 with TRBJ2-1; D could derive from TRBD1 or TRBD2 (5 bases each). Germline V gene lookup returns CDR1 WNHNN and CDR2 SYGVQD (reference sequence). CDR3 length: 14 residues. Trimming shortened V by 6 bases and J by 6 bases, and 15 bases separated the two germline ends. The CDR3 nucleotides read TGCGCCAGCAGGCCCGGGACGGACGTCAATGAGCAGTTCTTC. This translates into CASRPGTDVNEQFF.

There are a few counts of this clonotype. V is TRBV6-5 and J is TRBJ1-1, with D perhaps TRBD1 (5 bases). Deletions cut 0 bases from V and 8 bases from J, with 10 bases between. The CDR3 is 13 amino acids. CDR1 is MNHEY, CDR2 SVGAGI, per germline. CDR3: CASSYSSGLEAFF. The CDR3 DNA reads TGTGCCAGCAGTTACTCTTCAGGGTTAGAAGCTTTCTTT.